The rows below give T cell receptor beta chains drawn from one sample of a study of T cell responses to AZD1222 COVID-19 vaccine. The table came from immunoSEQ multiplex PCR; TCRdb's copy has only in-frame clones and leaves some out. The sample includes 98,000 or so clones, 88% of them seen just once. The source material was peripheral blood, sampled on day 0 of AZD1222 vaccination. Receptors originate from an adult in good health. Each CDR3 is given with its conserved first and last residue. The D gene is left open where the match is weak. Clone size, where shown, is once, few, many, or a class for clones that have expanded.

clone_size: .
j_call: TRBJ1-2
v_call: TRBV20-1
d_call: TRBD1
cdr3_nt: TGCAGTGCTCGTGCAGGGGGATCCTGGCGGGGTGGCTACACCTTC
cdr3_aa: CSARAGGSWRGGYTF

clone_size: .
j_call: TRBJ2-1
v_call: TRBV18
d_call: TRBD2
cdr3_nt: TGTGCCAGCTCACCACCGATACTAGCGGGAGGAGCTCGCAATGAGCAGTTCTTC
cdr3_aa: CASSPPILAGGARNEQFF

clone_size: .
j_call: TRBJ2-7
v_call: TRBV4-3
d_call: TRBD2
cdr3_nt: TGCGCCAGCAGCCAGCTACTAGCGCCAAAGATCCCCTACGAGCAGTACTTC
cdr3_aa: CASSQLLAPKIPYEQYF

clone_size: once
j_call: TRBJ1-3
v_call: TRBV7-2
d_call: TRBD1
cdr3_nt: TGTGCCAGCAGCACAATGGCGACAGGGGGCACCTCTGGAAACACCATATATTTT
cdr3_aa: CASSTMATGGTSGNTIYF

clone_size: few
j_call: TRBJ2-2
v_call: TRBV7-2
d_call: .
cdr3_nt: TGTGCCAGCAGCTCAGGGTGGGGCACCGGGGAGCTGTTTTTT
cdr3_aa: CASSSGWGTGELFF

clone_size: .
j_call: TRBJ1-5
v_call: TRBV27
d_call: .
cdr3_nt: TGTGCCAGCAGTTATTCAGGAACAAATCAGCCCCAGCATTTT
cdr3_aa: CASSYSGTNQPQHF

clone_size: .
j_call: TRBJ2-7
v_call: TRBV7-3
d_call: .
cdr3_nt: TGTGCCAGCAGCTTAAAGGGGGGCGACAGCTACGAGCAGTACTTC
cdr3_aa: CASSLKGGDSYEQYF

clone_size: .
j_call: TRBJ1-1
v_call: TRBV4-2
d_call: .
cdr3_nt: TGTGCCAGCAGCCCTCAGGGTGCGGGGAACACTGAAGCTTTCTTT
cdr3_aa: CASSPQGAGNTEAFF

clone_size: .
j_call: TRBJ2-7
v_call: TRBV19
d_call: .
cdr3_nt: TGTGCCAGTAGTATAGGGGTCATATCCCTCAACGAGCAGTACTTC
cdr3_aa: CASSIGVISLNEQYF

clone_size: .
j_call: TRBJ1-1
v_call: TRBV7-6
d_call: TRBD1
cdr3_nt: TGTGCCAGCAGCTTATCAACTGGACAGGTGAAAACTGAAGCTTTCTTT
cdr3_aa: CASSLSTGQVKTEAFF

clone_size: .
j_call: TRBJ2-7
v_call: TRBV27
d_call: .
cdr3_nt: TGTGCCAGCAGCTACGCAGACTCACTCTCCTACGAGCAGTACTTC
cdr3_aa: CASSYADSLSYEQYF

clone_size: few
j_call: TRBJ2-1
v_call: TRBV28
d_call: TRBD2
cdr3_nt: TGTGCCAGCAGTTCTCCGGCCGGGACTAGCGGCCGTAATGAGCAGTTCTTC
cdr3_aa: CASSSPAGTSGRNEQFF

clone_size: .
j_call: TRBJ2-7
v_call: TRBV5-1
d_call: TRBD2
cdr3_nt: TGCGCCAGCAGCTTGGGGCTAGCGGGGGGCCGAACCTACTACGAGCAGTACTTC
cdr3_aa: CASSLGLAGGRTYYEQYF

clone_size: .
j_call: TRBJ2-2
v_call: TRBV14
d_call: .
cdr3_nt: TGTGCCAGCAGCCAAGGTGCCGCACAAGGCGGGGCCGGGGAGCTGTTTTTT
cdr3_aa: CASSQGAAQGGAGELFF

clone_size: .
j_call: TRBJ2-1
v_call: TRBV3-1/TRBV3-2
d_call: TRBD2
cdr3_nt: TGTGCCAGCAGCCAAGATGGATTAGGGAGGGATGAGCAGTTCTTC
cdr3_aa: CASSQDGLGRDEQFF

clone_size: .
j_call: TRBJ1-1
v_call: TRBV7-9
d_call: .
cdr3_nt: TGTGCCAGCAGCTTATCGGCTAACCCGAACACTGAAGCTTTCTTT
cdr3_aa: CASSLSANPNTEAFF

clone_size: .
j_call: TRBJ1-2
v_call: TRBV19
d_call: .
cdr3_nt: TGTGCCAGTAGTTTCCGGGACGGGTTCTATGGCTACACCTTC
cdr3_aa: CASSFRDGFYGYTF